This T cell receptor (beta chain) is drawn from a study of T cells in localized non-small cell lung cancer. General study findings and limits: Tumor samples were not multi-region, leaving intratumor heterogeneity unexcluded. Adjacent lung was found to contain a median approximately 60 of the top 100 tumor clones. Longer overall survival associated with higher blood T cell density; shorter survival with higher adjacent-lung clonality. Uninvolved neighboring lung showed the greatest T cell clonality, exceeding tumor.

Generated by immunoSEQ multiplex PCR, the TCRdb table keeps only in-frame clones and is missing some. The data show approximately 29,000 clones, 78% seen once. In regard to this clone: The antigen remains unidentified.

CDR1 and CDR2 (germline): SGHVS, FQNEAQ. With 6 bases clipped from V and 2 bases from J, the junction kept 22 bases outside the gene matches. This CDR3 region has 21 residues. The clonotype was recovered from a male donor aged 60 or over with stage II squamous cell lung carcinoma. This specimen consisted of peripheral blood, obtained before any cancer treatment. The chain has TRBV7-8 and TRBJ1-4; 9 bases agree with TRBD1. The DNA of the CDR3 is TGTGCCAGCAGTTTAACTCGAGTACCGGGACAGGGCCGCAGGACTAATGAAAAACTGTTTTTT. Translating gives CASSLTRVPGQGRRTNEKLFF.